Below, one T cell receptor (beta chain) is given with its context. Its target is unknown. Sequenced by immunoSEQ multiplex PCR; TCRdb stores in-frame clones only, minus some. The sample lists roughly 330,000 clones, under 90% occurring once. The data were taken from a study of Ad26.COV2.S vaccination and SARS-CoV-2 variants. About the research overall: Each vaccinee took Ad26.COV2.S intramuscularly, once or twice 56 days apart.

The sample's treatment: about 20 received Ad26.COV2.S at low or high dose, single or two shots; several received placebo; per-sample allocation not given. Day 63 following the first vaccine or placebo injection was when the samples were taken. Participants' vaccine, an Ad26 vector, delivered Wuhan-strain SARS-CoV-2 spike. Study-level results: A substantial breadth of spike-specific CD8+ and CD4+ T cell responses after vaccination has been reported.

This sample comprised peripheral blood, obtained in a trial of Ad26.COV2.S vaccine versus placebo. The clonotype originates from a person between 18 and 59 years old who received the Ad26.COV2.S COVID-19 vaccine or a placebo.

The CDR3 coding sequence is TGTGCCAGCAGCGTAGCCTTTGGACTAGCGGAACTCACAGATACGCAGTATTTT. It specifies CASSVAFGLAELTDTQYF. V gene TRBV9 combines with J gene TRBJ2-3; TRBD2 aligns across 10 bases. CDR1 is SGDLS and CDR2 is YYNGEE in the germline V gene. V shed 0 bases and J 2 bases; nucleotides not matched to a gene: 9. The CDR3 totals 18 residues.